The rows below give T cell receptor beta chains drawn from one sample of a study of CD8+ T cells in alopecia areata. Generated by immunoSEQ multiplex PCR, the TCRdb table keeps only in-frame clones and is missing some. The data hold fewer than 100,000 clones, with over 70% observed a single time. The sequences come from CD8+ T cells sorted from blood, collected at week 44, from a patient treated with tofacitinib. The source of these receptors is a human donor with alopecia areata. Each CDR3 is given with its conserved first and last residue. D genes are given only for firm matches. Clone size appears in some rows only: once, few, many, or a class for an expanded clone.

>TRBV6-5|TRBD1|NA|TRBJ1-1
CASSRGQGVLSEAFF
TGTGCCAGCAGCCGGGGACAGGGAGTGTTGAGTGAAGCTTTCTTT
>TRBV4-3|TRBD1|NA|TRBJ2-3
CASSPGQGAITDTQYF
TGCGCCAGCAGCCCAGGACAGGGGGCTATCACAGATACGCAGTATTTT
>TRBV29-1|TRBD2|NA|TRBJ2-3
CSVPGTSGGIDTQYF
TGCAGCGTTCCCGGGACTAGCGGGGGGATAGATACGCAGTATTTT
>TRBV27|TRBD1|NA|TRBJ2-3
CASSETGVDTQYF
TGTGCCAGCAGTGAGACAGGGGTGGATACGCAGTATTTT
>TRBV6-5|NA|NA|TRBJ2-1
CASSPGNGEQFF
TGTGCCAGCAGTCCGGGGAACGGTGAGCAGTTCTTC
>TRBV19|TRBD1|NA|TRBJ1-5
CASGTGGSNQPQHF
TGTGCCAGTGGGACAGGGGGCAGCAATCAGCCCCAGCATTTT
>TRBV27|TRBD2|NA|TRBJ2-1
CASTLGTSGGVYGEQFF
TGTGCCAGCACCCTTGGGACTAGCGGGGGAGTTTACGGTGAGCAGTTCTTC
>TRBV15|TRBD2|NA|TRBJ2-1
CATSSPGLADNEQFF
TGTGCCACCAGCTCCCCTGGACTAGCGGACAATGAGCAGTTCTTC
>TRBV19|NA|NA|TRBJ1-5
CASSSIDPGHQSQHF
TGTGCCAGTAGTAGCATAGATCCGGGCCATCAGTCCCAGCATTTT
>TRBV29-1|NA|NA|TRBJ1-2
CSVEGENGYTF
TGCAGCGTTGAAGGCGAGAATGGCTACACCTTC
>TRBV10-1|TRBD1|NA|TRBJ2-2
CASSDPGTETGELFF
TGCGCCAGCAGTGATCCCGGGACAGAAACCGGGGAGCTGTTTTTT
>TRBV2|NA|NA|TRBJ2-7
CASIKWGRYEQYF
TGTGCCAGCATCAAATGGGGTCGCTACGAGCAGTACTTC
>TRBV27|NA|NA|TRBJ2-6
CASSLDSSGANVLTF
TGTGCCAGCAGCCTGGACAGCTCTGGGGCCAACGTCCTGACTTTC
>TRBV9|NA|NA|TRBJ2-5
CASSVGNPRSGETQYF
TGTGCCAGCAGCGTAGGTAACCCACGGTCAGGGGAGACCCAGTACTTC
>TRBV19|NA|few|TRBJ1-1
CASSRDEDTEAFF
TGTGCCAGTAGCCGGGACGAGGACACTGAAGCTTTCTTT
>TRBV25-1|TRBD1|once|TRBJ2-3
CASSEWGQVGDTQYF
TGTGCCAGCAGTGAATGGGGACAGGTTGGAGATACGCAGTATTTT
>TRBV5-6|TRBD1|NA|TRBJ2-7
CASSGTGVNTYEQYF
TGTGCCAGCAGCGGAACAGGGGTGAATACCTACGAGCAGTACTTC
>TRBV6-6|NA|NA|TRBJ1-4
CASRLSEKLFF
TGTGCCAGCAGGCTGAGTGAAAAACTGTTTTTT
>TRBV29-1|NA|NA|TRBJ1-1
CSDGTEMNTEAFF
TGCAGCGATGGGACGGAGATGAACACTGAAGCTTTCTTT
>TRBV15|NA|few|TRBJ2-3
CATSTRQADTQYF
TGTGCCACCAGCACCCGACAGGCAGATACGCAGTATTTT
>TRBV10-2|NA|once|TRBJ1-1
CASSLNSEAFF
TGCGCCAGCAGCCTTAACAGCGAAGCTTTCTTT
>TRBV25-1|TRBD1|NA|TRBJ2-7
CASSSGTGSTYEQYF
TGTGCCAGCAGTTCCGGGACAGGGAGTACCTACGAGCAGTACTTC
>TRBV4-3|NA|NA|TRBJ2-7
CASSQDLIWAAEQYF
TGCGCCAGCAGCCAAGATCTAATATGGGCGGCCGAGCAGTACTTC
>TRBV2|NA|NA|TRBJ1-6
CASSDRESSYNSPLHF
TGTGCCAGCAGTGATAGAGAGAGCTCCTATAATTCACCCCTCCACTTT
>TRBV2|NA|few|TRBJ2-7
CASSEGGHEQYF
TGTGCCAGCAGTGAAGGGGGCCACGAGCAGTACTTC
>TRBV5-1|TRBD1|once|TRBJ2-7
CASSRDSTYEQYF
TGCGCCAGCAGCCGGGACAGTACCTACGAGCAGTACTTC
>TRBV7-8|TRBD2|NA|TRBJ2-1
CASSLPRGGGPNEQFF
TGTGCCAGCAGCTTACCCCGTGGGGGGGGTCCTAATGAGCAGTTCTTC
>TRBV5-6|NA|NA|TRBJ1-3
CASSRWGNTIYF
TGTGCCAGCAGCCGGTGGGGAAACACCATATATTTT
>TRBV27|NA|NA|TRBJ1-1
CASSLAGQGSNTEAFF
TGTGCCAGCAGTTTAGCTGGCCAGGGCTCGAACACTGAAGCTTTCTTT
>TRBV4-3|NA|NA|TRBJ1-1
CASSRDRGGNTEAFF
TGCGCCAGCAGCCGAGATAGGGGGGGGAACACTGAAGCTTTCTTT
>TRBV7-9|TRBD1|NA|TRBJ1-2
CASSLAGTGQGYGYTF
TGTGCCAGCAGCTTAGCTGGGACGGGACAGGGGTATGGCTACACCTTC
>TRBV11-2|NA|NA|TRBJ2-5
CASSQSRETQYF
TGTGCCAGCAGTCAGAGTAGGGAGACCCAGTACTTC
>TRBV27|NA|NA|TRBJ1-5
CASSFGPGIGNQPQHF
TGTGCCAGCAGTTTCGGACCGGGGATCGGGAATCAGCCCCAGCATTTT
>TRBV30|NA|few|TRBJ1-6
CAWSVGAGGNSPLHF
TGTGCCTGGAGTGTCGGGGCCGGGGGCAATTCACCCCTCCACTTT
>TRBV7-2|NA|NA|TRBJ1-1
CASSLLWDRGATTEAFF
TGTGCCAGCAGCTTATTGTGGGATCGGGGGGCGACCACTGAAGCTTTCTTT
>TRBV4-3|NA|NA|TRBJ2-7
CASSQDWGPSYEQYF
TGCGCCAGCAGCCAAGACTGGGGCCCAAGCTACGAGCAGTACTTC
>TRBV10-2|NA|NA|TRBJ2-3
CASSELRGADTQYF
TGCGCCAGCAGTGAGTTGCGGGGTGCAGATACGCAGTATTTT
>TRBV19|NA|NA|TRBJ2-1
CASSIAARGEQFF
TGTGCCAGTAGTATCGCGGCTAGGGGTGAGCAGTTCTTC
>TRBV29-1|TRBD1|few|TRBJ2-1
CSVLGQGTYNEQFF
TGCAGCGTCCTGGGACAGGGAACCTACAATGAGCAGTTCTTC
>TRBV4-3|NA|NA|TRBJ1-2
CASSLRQNLPLGYTF
TGCGCCAGCAGCCTGAGGCAGAACCTCCCCCTCGGCTACACCTTC
>TRBV7-8|TRBD1|NA|TRBJ2-3
CASSALDRVDTQYF
TGTGCCAGCAGCGCTCTAGACAGGGTTGATACGCAGTATTTT
>TRBV19|NA|NA|TRBJ1-2
CASRSYGYTF
TGTGCCAGTCGATCGTATGGCTACACCTTC
>TRBV2|NA|NA|TRBJ2-5
CANGPIQETQYF
TGTGCCAACGGACCTATCCAAGAGACCCAGTACTTC
>TRBV29-1|NA|NA|TRBJ1-2
CSVEGGSGYTF
TGCAGCGTTGAGGGGGGATCTGGCTACACCTTC
>TRBV4-3|TRBD1|NA|TRBJ1-6
CASSQDGRGPYSPLHF
TGCGCCAGCAGCCAAGATGGCAGGGGGCCATATTCACCCCTCCACTTT
>TRBV19|NA|NA|TRBJ2-6
CASRERANVLTF
TGTGCCAGTAGGGAAAGAGCCAACGTCCTGACTTTC
>TRBV25-1|NA|NA|TRBJ2-7
CASSDFEQYF
TGTGCCAGCAGTGATTTTGAGCAGTACTTC